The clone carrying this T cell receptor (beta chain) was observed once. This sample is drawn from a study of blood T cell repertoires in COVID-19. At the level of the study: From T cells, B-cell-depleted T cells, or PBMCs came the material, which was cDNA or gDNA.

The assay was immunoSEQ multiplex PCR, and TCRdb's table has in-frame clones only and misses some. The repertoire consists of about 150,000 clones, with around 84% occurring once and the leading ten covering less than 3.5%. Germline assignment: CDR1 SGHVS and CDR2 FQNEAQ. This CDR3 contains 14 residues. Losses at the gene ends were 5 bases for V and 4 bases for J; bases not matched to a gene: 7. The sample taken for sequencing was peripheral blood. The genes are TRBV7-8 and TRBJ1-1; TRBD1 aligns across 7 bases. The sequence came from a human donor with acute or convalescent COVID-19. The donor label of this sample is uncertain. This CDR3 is CASSPPGGSTEAFF. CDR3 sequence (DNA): TGTGCCAGCAGCCCTCCAGGGGGGAGCACTGAAGCTTTCTTT.